Each of the 8 T cell receptor beta chains below was sequenced from the same sample in a study of T-cell reconstitution after alpha-beta-depleted transplantation in children. Preparation of the TCRbeta library involved a method that used unique molecular identifiers. MiXCR was run by TCRdb on the PCR reads, yielding one entry per CDR3 protein. The table includes hundreds of thousands of distinct CDR3 sequences, around 17% detected once. The material was PBMCs from the stem cell graft donor, obtained from the stem cell graft. Receptor source: a human donor who donated a stem cell graft to a child with acute myeloid leukemia.

The chain carries TRBV28 and TRBJ1-2; 9 bases fit TRBD1. This CDR3 spans 17 amino acids. Trimming at V came to 4 bases and at J to 0 bases, leaving 9 bases not matched to a gene. Germline V gene lookup returns CDR1 MDHEN and CDR2 SYDVKM. The DNA of the CDR3 is TGTGCCAGCAGTTCCCTTTTTACAGGGGGCTCTAACTATGGCTACACCTTC. This gives the protein CASSSLFTGGSNYGYTF.

This chain uses TRBV12-3 or TRBV12-4 with TRBJ1-5; D possibly corresponds to TRBD1 (6 bases). The length of the CDR3 is 13 residues. V shed 10 bases and J shed 7 bases, with 17 bases lying between them. CDR3 in amino acids: CANRSRDIQPQHF. CDR3 sequence (DNA): TGTGCCAACAGGTCCCGGGACATCCAGCCCCAGCATTTT.

The chain combines TRBV4-3 with TRBJ2-1; 8 bases are a match to TRBD2. This CDR3 comprises 16 residues. The trim removed 1 base at V and 5 bases at J, leaving 7 bases unmatched. Germline assignment: CDR1 LGHNA and CDR2 YSLEER. CDR3 amino acids: CASSQGFSGANNEQFF. The CDR3 DNA sequence: TGCGCCAGCAGCCAAGGATTTAGCGGGGCTAACAATGAGCAGTTCTTC.

Many counts were recorded for this clonotype. CDR3 DNA sequence: TGTGCCAGCAGTCCCCCGAGCAATGAGCAGTTCTTC. It translates to CASSPPSNEQFF. V is TRBV6-5 and J is TRBJ2-1; no firm D call. The length of the CDR3 is 12 residues. Per the germline V gene, CDR1 is MNHEY and CDR2 is SVGAGI. Trimming left V 5 bases short and J 6 bases short, with 8 bases between.

The V gene is TRBV24-1, the J gene TRBJ1-1, with D uncertain. The CDR3 loop spans 14 amino acids. Germline V lookup: CDR1 KGHDR, CDR2 SFDVKD. V was clipped by 5 bases and J by 0 bases, with 9 bases between them. The CDR3 here is CATSAGDMNTEAFF. CDR3 nucleotide sequence: TGTGCCACCAGTGCCGGGGATATGAACACTGAAGCTTTCTTT.

V is TRBV20-1 and J is TRBJ2-1, with TRBD1 matching 10 bases. This CDR3 comprises 14 residues. Germline V CDR1 and CDR2: DFQATT, SNEGSKA (reference sequence). V shed 7 bases, J shed 8 bases, and the junction held 11 bases outside the gene matches. CDR3 protein: CSGGGDRGGDEQFF. CDR3 coding DNA: TGCAGTGGGGGGGGGGACAGGGGTGGTGATGAGCAGTTCTTC.

There are a few counts of this clonotype. The gene calls are TRBV5-1 and TRBJ2-7; D not resolved. Trimming took 0 bases from V and 5 from J, leaving 18 bases between them. Germline loops: CDR1 SGHRS, CDR2 YFSETQ. This CDR3 spans 16 amino acids. The CDR3 protein is CASSLDGDGPVDEQYF. For the CDR3, the DNA is TGCGCCAGCAGCTTGGATGGAGACGGTCCGGTGGACGAGCAGTACTTC.

This clonotype was observed many times. This rearrangement joins TRBV29-1 to TRBJ2-3, with 7 bases identical to TRBD2. This CDR3 spans 15 amino acids. Germline V gene lookup returns CDR1 SQVTM and CDR2 ANQGSEA. Trimming cost V 7 bases and J 0 bases; bases outside gene matches: 10. The CDR3 DNA reads as TGCAGCGCCCGGGGGAGGGGCAGGAGCACAGATACGCAGTATTTT. Translating it yields CSARGRGRSTDTQYF.